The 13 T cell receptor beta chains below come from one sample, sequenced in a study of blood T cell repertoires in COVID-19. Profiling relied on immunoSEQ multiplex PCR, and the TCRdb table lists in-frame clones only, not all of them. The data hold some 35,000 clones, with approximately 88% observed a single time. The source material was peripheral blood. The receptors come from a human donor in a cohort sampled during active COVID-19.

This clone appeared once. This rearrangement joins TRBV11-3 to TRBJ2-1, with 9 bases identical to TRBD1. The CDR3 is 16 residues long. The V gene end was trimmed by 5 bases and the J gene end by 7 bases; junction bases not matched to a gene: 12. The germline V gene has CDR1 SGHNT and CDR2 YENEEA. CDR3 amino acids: CASSPGAGQGGNEQFF. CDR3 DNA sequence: TGTGCCAGCAGCCCGGGGGCGGGACAGGGAGGGAATGAGCAGTTCTTC.

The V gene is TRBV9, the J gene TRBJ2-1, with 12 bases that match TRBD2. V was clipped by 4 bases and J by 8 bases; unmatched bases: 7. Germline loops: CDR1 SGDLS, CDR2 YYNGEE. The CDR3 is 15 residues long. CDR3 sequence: CASSPPSGGVHEQFF. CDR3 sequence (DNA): TGTGCCAGCAGCCCACCTAGCGGGGGGGTCCATGAGCAGTTCTTC.

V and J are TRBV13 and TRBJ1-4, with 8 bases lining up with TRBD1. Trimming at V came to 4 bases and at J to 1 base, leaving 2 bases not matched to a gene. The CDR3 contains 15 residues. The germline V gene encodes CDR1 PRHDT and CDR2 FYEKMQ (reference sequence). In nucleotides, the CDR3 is TGTGCCAGCAGCTCCGACAGGGGAACTAATGAAAAACTGTTTTTT. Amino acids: CASSSDRGTNEKLFF.

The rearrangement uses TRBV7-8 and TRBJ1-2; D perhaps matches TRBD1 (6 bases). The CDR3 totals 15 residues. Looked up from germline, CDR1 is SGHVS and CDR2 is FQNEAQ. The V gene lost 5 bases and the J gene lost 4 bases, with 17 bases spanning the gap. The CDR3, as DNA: TGTGCCAGCAGCAAACGACAGGATCAGGGCTATGGCTACACCTTC. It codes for CASSKRQDQGYGYTF.

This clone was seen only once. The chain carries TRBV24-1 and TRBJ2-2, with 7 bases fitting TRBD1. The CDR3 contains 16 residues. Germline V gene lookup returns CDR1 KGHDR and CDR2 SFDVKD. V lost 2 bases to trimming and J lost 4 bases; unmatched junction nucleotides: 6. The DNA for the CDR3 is TGTGCCACCAGTGATTCTGACAGGGTGGTCACCGGGGAGCTGTTTTTT. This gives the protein CATSDSDRVVTGELFF.

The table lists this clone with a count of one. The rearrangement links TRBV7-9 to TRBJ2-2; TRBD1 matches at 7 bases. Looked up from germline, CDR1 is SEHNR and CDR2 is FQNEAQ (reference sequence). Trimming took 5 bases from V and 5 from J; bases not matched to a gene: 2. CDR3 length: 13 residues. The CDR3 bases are TGTGCCAGCAGCAGCAGGGGGACCGGGGAGCTGTTTTTT. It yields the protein CASSSRGTGELFF. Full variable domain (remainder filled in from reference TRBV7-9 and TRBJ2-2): DTGVSQNPRHKITKRGQNVTFRCDPISEHNRLYWYRQTLGQGPEFLTYFQNEAQLEKSRLLSDRFSAERPKGSFSTLEIQRTEQGDSAMYLCASSSRGTGELFFGEGSRLTVL.

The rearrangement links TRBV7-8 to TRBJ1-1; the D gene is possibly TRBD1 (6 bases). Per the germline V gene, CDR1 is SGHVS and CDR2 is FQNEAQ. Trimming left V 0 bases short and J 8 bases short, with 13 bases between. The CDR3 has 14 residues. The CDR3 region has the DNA TGTGCCAGCAGCTTAGCGTCAACAGGGTTGGAAGCTTTCTTT. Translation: CASSLASTGLEAFF.

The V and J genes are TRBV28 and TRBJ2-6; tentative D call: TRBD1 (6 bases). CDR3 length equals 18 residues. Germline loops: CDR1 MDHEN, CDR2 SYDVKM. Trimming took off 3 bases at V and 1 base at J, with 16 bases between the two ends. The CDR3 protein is CASSFRGTGWSGANVLTF. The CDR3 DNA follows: TGTGCCAGCAGTTTTAGGGGCACAGGGTGGTCTGGGGCCAACGTCCTGACTTTC.

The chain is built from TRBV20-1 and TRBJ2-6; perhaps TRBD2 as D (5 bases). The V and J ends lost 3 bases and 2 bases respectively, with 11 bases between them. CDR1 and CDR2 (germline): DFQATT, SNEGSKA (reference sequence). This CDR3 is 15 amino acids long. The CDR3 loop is CSASARAAGANVLTF. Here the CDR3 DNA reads TGCAGTGCTAGTGCGAGGGCGGCTGGGGCCAACGTCCTGACTTTC.

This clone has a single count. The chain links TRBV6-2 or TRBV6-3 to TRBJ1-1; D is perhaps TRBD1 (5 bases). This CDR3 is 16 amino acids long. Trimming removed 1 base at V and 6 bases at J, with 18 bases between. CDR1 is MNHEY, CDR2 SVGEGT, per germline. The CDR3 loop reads CASSYWAGGLDSEAFF. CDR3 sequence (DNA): TGTGCCAGCAGTTACTGGGCCGGGGGGTTGGACTCTGAAGCTTTCTTT.

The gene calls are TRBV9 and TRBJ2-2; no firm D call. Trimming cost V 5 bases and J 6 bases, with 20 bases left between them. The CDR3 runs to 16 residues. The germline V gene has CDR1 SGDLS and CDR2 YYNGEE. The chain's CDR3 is CASSAGSLSYAGELFF. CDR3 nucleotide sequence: TGTGCCAGCAGTGCCGGGTCACTATCCTACGCCGGGGAGCTGTTTTTT. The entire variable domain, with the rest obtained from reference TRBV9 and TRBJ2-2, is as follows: DSGVTQTPKHLITATGQRVTLRCSPRSGDLSVYWYQQSLDQGLQFLIQYYNGEERAKGNILERFSAQQFPDLHSELNLSSLELGDSALYFCASSAGSLSYAGELFFGEGSRLTVL.

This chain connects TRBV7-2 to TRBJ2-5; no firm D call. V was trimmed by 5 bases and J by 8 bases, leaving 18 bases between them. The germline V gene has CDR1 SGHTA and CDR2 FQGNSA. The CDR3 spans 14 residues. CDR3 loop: CASSPSVSSVTQYF. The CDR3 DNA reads TGTGCCAGCAGCCCGTCTGTGTCCTCAGTAACCCAGTACTTC. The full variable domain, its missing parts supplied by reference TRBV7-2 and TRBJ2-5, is GAGVSQSPSNKVTEKGKDVELRCDPISGHTALYWYRQSLGQGLEFLIYFQGNSAPDKSGLPSDRFSAERTGGSVSTLTIQRTQQEDSAVYLCASSPSVSSVTQYFGPGTRLLVL.

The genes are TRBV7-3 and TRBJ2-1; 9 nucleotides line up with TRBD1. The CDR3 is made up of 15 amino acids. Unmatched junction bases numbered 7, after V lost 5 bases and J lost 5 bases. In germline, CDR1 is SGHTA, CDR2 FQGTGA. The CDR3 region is CASSLGQGRNNEQFF. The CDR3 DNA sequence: TGTGCCAGCAGCCTGGGACAGGGTCGAAACAATGAGCAGTTCTTC. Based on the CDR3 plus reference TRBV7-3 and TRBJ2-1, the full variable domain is GAGVSQTPSNKVTEKGKYVELRCDPISGHTALYWYRQSLGQGPEFLIYFQGTGAADDSGLPNDRFFAVRPEGSVSTLKIQRTERGDSAVYLCASSLGQGRNNEQFFGPGTRLTVL.